Presented here are 31 T cell receptor beta chains from one specimen sequenced in a study of shared clonotypes between healthy human individuals. Using immunoSEQ multiplex PCR, the repertoire was profiled, and TCRdb retains in-frame clones only, with some absent. The sample consists of millions of clones, roughly 94% of them appearing once. Sequenced material: naive CD4+ T cells sorted from blood. The subset denotes: CD45RA+ positively selected. Receptors were obtained from a man between 18 and 29 years old in good health.

This chain joins TRBV12-5 and TRBJ1-4, with D unresolved. Trimming stripped 5 bases from V and 11 bases from J, with 15 bases between. The CDR3 loop spans 13 amino acids. Germline V gene sequence: CDR1 LGHNT, CDR2 FRNRAP. Here the CDR3 DNA reads TGTGCTAGTGGTATCGGACGAACGGAGAAACTGTTTTTT. This encodes CASGIGRTEKLFF.

Notes on this clone: Distinct nucleotide sequences in the sample also encode this CDR3. V and J are TRBV29-1 and TRBJ2-5, with unresolved D. The CDR3 runs 12 residues. Germline values: CDR1 SQVTM, CDR2 ANQGSEA. Trimming pared 1 base from V and 4 bases from J, leaving 7 bases between. CDR3 bases: TGCAGCGTTGAAGTGGTAGGAGAGACCCAGTACTTC. Its translation is CSVEVVGETQYF.

The V gene is TRBV7-9, the J gene TRBJ2-5, with D possibly matching TRBD1 (6 bases). V lost 5 bases to trimming and J lost 4 bases, with 8 bases between them. The CDR3 contains 12 residues. Germline lookup yields CDR1 SEHNR and CDR2 FQNEAQ (reference sequence). CDR3 coding DNA: TGTGCCAGCAGCCCAGGGGTAGAGACCCAGTACTTC. Amino acids: CASSPGVETQYF.

The rearrangement links TRBV11-3 to TRBJ2-2; tentative D call: TRBD2 (5 bases). Germline V gene sequence: CDR1 SGHNT, CDR2 YENEEA. The CDR3 length is 12 residues. V was trimmed by 6 bases and J by 8 bases, leaving 10 bases between them. In DNA form, the CDR3 reads TGTGCCAGCAGGATCGAGGGAGGGGAGCTGTTTTTT. As protein: CASRIEGGELFF.

The chain carries TRBV6-6 and TRBJ1-2; possibly TRBD1 for D (5 bases). The CDR3 has 14 residues. Germline CDR1 MNHNY, CDR2 SVGAGI (reference sequence). V lost 5 bases to trimming and J lost 3 bases, with 13 bases between them. CDR3 nucleotides: TGTGCCAGCAGTCCCCGGGGGACGGACTATGGCTACACCTTC. It translates to CASSPRGTDYGYTF.

A single count supports this clone. The V and J genes are TRBV7-9 and TRBJ2-5; 9 bases line up with TRBD2. The germline gives CDR1 SEHNR, CDR2 FQNEAQ (reference sequence). This CDR3 has 15 amino acids. V lost 2 bases to trimming and J lost 1 base; unmatched junction nucleotides: 2. CDR3 bases: TGTGCCAGCAGCTTAAGCGGGAGGATCCAAGAGACCCAGTACTTC. Its translation is CASSLSGRIQETQYF.

J is TRBJ2-3 and V is TRBV19; no firm D call. Germline loops: CDR1 LNHDA, CDR2 SQIVND (reference sequence). V shed 0 bases and J shed 7 bases, with 11 bases lying between them. The CDR3 covers 14 residues. The CDR3, as DNA: TGTGCCAGTAGTATAGACACCAGTCAGCATACGCAGTATTTT. Translation: CASSIDTSQHTQYF.

This clone was seen just once. Other DNA sequences in the same sample also yield this CDR3. The chain has TRBV5-1 and TRBJ2-7, with 8 bases identical to TRBD2. V was clipped by 4 bases and J by 2 bases; unmatched bases: 8. This CDR3 contains 15 residues. Germline V gene lookup returns CDR1 SGHRS and CDR2 YFSETQ. CDR3 DNA: TGCGCCAGCAGCCTTCGGGCGGGAGGAACCTACGAGCAGTACTTC. It translates to CASSLRAGGTYEQYF.

The chain combines TRBV5-1 with TRBJ2-5; TRBD2 is a possible D gene (5 bases). The V and J ends lost 0 bases and 3 bases respectively, with 9 bases between them. Germline V gene lookup returns CDR1 SGHRS and CDR2 YFSETQ. CDR3 length: 14 residues. The CDR3 DNA is TGCGCCAGCAGCTTGGCCGGGAATGAAGAGACCCAGTACTTC. As protein: CASSLAGNEETQYF.

The chain employs TRBV2 and TRBJ2-2; D might be TRBD2 (5 bases). There are 15 residues in the CDR3. The V end was cut by 6 bases, the J end by 4 bases, with 15 bases between. The germline V gene has CDR1 SNHLY and CDR2 FYNNEI. CDR3 loop: CASSPRESGTGELFF. CDR3 coding DNA: TGTGCCAGCAGCCCAAGGGAGTCGGGCACCGGGGAGCTGTTTTTT.

The V gene is TRBV7-2, the J gene TRBJ2-7; TRBD2 matches 7 bases. CDR1 is SGHTA and CDR2 is FQGNSA in the germline V gene. V trimming: 2 bases; J trimming: 1 base; junction bases outside the gene matches: 5. The length of the CDR3 is 15 residues. The CDR3 sequence is CASSLSAGKSYEQYF. Here the CDR3 DNA reads TGTGCCAGCAGCTTATCAGCGGGAAAATCCTACGAGCAGTACTTC.

Concerning this clone itself: The same CDR3 can be traced to other DNA sequences in this sample. The rearrangement joins TRBV6-1 to TRBJ2-7; 10 bases map to TRBD2. V was clipped by 0 bases and J by 2 bases; unmatched bases: 1. Germline CDR1 is MNHNS and CDR2 is SASEGT. The CDR3 is 15 residues long. CDR3 coding DNA: TGTGCCAGCAGTGAAGCCCTAGCGGGGGCCTACGAGCAGTACTTC. It specifies CASSEALAGAYEQYF.

Details on this clone: At the DNA level, this CDR3 is encoded by other sequences in the same sample as well. This sequence joins TRBV11-2 and TRBJ1-3, with a weak D call TRBD1 (5 bases). Germline values: CDR1 SGHAT, CDR2 FQNNGV. V gave up 2 bases and J gave up 4 bases, with 6 bases separating them. The CDR3 runs to 13 residues. The CDR3 DNA reads TGTGCCAGCAGCTTAAGGGGCGGAAACACCATATATTTT. The encoded protein is CASSLRGGNTIYF.

The rearrangement joins TRBV13 to TRBJ2-5; D is undetermined. From germline, CDR1 is PRHDT and CDR2 FYEKMQ (reference sequence). The CDR3 runs 14 residues. Trimming stripped 0 bases from V and 2 bases from J, with 7 bases between. The chain's CDR3 is CASSLGGRQETQYF. CDR3 nucleotides: TGTGCCAGCAGCTTAGGGGGCCGGCAAGAGACCCAGTACTTC.

The V call is TRBV29-1, the J call TRBJ1-2; D is possibly TRBD1 (5 bases). CDR1 is SQVTM, CDR2 ANQGSEA, per germline. The CDR3 length is 14 residues. V was shortened by 2 bases and J by 4 bases, with 14 bases between the two germline ends. Here the CDR3 DNA reads TGCAGCGTTGAAAGGGACCCTCCCGGCTATGGCTACACCTTC. Its protein product is CSVERDPPGYGYTF.

This clone was found once. The V gene is TRBV2, the J gene TRBJ1-6; 9 positions match TRBD1. The germline gives CDR1 SNHLY, CDR2 FYNNEI. V lost 0 bases, J lost 9 bases, and 3 bases stayed unmatched. The CDR3 spans 15 residues. Written as DNA, the CDR3 is TGTGCCAGCAGTGAAGCGGGACAGGGTTTTTCACCCCTCCACTTT. This sequence encodes CASSEAGQGFSPLHF.

The V call is TRBV6-5, the J call TRBJ1-2, with D hard to call. V was clipped by 0 bases and J by 7 bases, with 9 bases between them. The CDR3 covers 13 residues. Germline values: CDR1 MNHEY, CDR2 SVGAGI. CDR3 coding DNA: TGTGCCAGCAGTTACTCGTTGGGTTTTGGCTACACCTTC. Encoded protein: CASSYSLGFGYTF.

This sequence joins TRBV25-1 and TRBJ1-1; D call uncertain. This CDR3 has 15 amino acids. Germline CDR1 is MGHDK and CDR2 is SYGVNS. V dropped 0 bases and J dropped 1 base, with 9 bases sitting between them. This chain's CDR3 is CASSEYPDGNTEAFF. As DNA, the CDR3 is TGTGCCAGCAGTGAATATCCCGACGGGAACACTGAAGCTTTCTTT.

DNA for the CDR3: TGTGCCAGCAGTGAGACCCTCCTACAGTCCCCCTATGGCTACACCTTC. Residues: CASSETLLQSPYGYTF. This chain joins TRBV25-1 and TRBJ1-2; D is uncertain. V lost 3 bases, J lost 4 bases, and 18 bases lay in between. From germline, CDR1 is MGHDK and CDR2 SYGVNS. This CDR3 spans 16 amino acids.

CDR3 nucleotide sequence: TGCAGCGTTGATGAAGGGTTCAAGACCCAGTACTTC. Translating gives CSVDEGFKTQYF. The chain links TRBV29-1 to TRBJ2-5; no firm D call. The V and J ends lost 3 bases and 6 bases respectively, with 11 bases between them. Germline V gives CDR1 SQVTM, CDR2 ANQGSEA. The CDR3 length is 12 residues.

The chain uses TRBV5-4 and TRBJ1-2; no definite D call. Between the trimmed V and J ends, which lost 4 bases and 2 bases, there was a span of 12 bases. The V gene's germline CDR1 is SGHNT and CDR2 YYREEE (reference sequence). This CDR3 contains 14 residues. As DNA, the CDR3 is TGTGCCAGCAGCCCGGTGAACAAAAACTATGGCTACACCTTC. It translates to CASSPVNKNYGYTF.

This clone appeared a few times. Other DNA sequences of this sample code for an identical CDR3. J is TRBJ2-7 and V is TRBV5-4; 8 nucleotides match TRBD1. Germline CDR1 reads SGHNT; CDR2 reads YYREEE (reference sequence). The trim removed 4 bases at V and 3 bases at J, leaving 3 bases unmatched. There are 13 residues in the CDR3. Here the CDR3 reads CASSRGQGYEQYF. The CDR3 nucleotides read TGTGCCAGCAGCAGAGGACAGGGCTACGAGCAGTACTTC.

The chain recombines TRBV7-8 with TRBJ2-2; D unresolved. Germline CDR1 SGHVS, CDR2 FQNEAQ. V shed 3 bases and J shed 0 bases, with 8 bases lying between them. The CDR3 is made up of 15 amino acids. CDR3 in amino acids: CASSFPIPNTGELFF. CDR3 in DNA: TGTGCCAGCAGCTTTCCTATTCCGAACACCGGGGAGCTGTTTTTT. Complete variable domain (other parts from reference TRBV7-8 and TRBJ2-2): GAGVSQSPRYKVAKRGQDVALRCDPISGHVSLFWYQQALGQGPEFLTYFQNEAQLDKSGLPSDRFFAERPEGSVSTLKIQRTQQEDSAVYLCASSFPIPNTGELFFGEGSRLTVL.

This chain uses TRBV7-2 with TRBJ1-2; no reliable D call. Germline CDR1 is SGHTA and CDR2 is FQGNSA. Trimming left V 1 base short and J 2 bases short, with 8 bases between. The CDR3 consists of 14 residues. The CDR3 reads CASSLGGPNYGYTF. For the CDR3, the DNA is TGTGCCAGCAGCTTAGGTGGCCCGAACTATGGCTACACCTTC.

The chain couples TRBV14 to TRBJ1-6, with 7 nucleotides matching TRBD1. Germline V gives CDR1 SGHDN, CDR2 FVKESK. The CDR3 consists of 17 residues. J gave up 3 bases and V 4 bases, and 9 bases lay outside the gene matches. This CDR3 is CASSPRDSWIYNSPLHF. DNA for the CDR3: TGTGCCAGCAGCCCAAGGGACAGCTGGATCTATAATTCACCCCTCCACTTT.

Comments on this clone: The sample holds other DNA sequences that translate to the same CDR3. The chain combines TRBV5-1 with TRBJ2-3; maybe TRBD2 (6 bases). The V end was cut by 2 bases, the J end by 2 bases, with 9 bases between. This CDR3 is built from 14 residues. Germline V gene sequence: CDR1 SGHRS, CDR2 YFSETQ. Written as DNA, the CDR3 is TGCGCCAGCAGCTTAGGAGGGATCACAGATACGCAGTATTTT. Its protein is CASSLGGITDTQYF. Full variable domain (outside the CDR3, taken from reference TRBV5-1 and TRBJ2-3): KAGVTQTPRYLIKTRGQQVTLSCSPISGHRSVSWYQQTPGQGLQFLFEYFSETQRNKGNFPGRFSGRQFSNSRSEMNVSTLELGDSALYLCASSLGGITDTQYFGPGTRLTVL.

On this clone: A much larger clone lies one base from this, so it may be a read error. Other DNA sequences from this sample encode an identical CDR3 as well. The rearrangement uses TRBV5-1 and TRBJ2-7, with TRBD1 matching over 10 bases. Germline V gene sequence: CDR1 SGHRS, CDR2 YFSETQ. The CDR3 extends over 14 amino acids. V dropped 3 bases and J dropped 1; count of bases not matched to a gene: 1. CDR3 nucleotide sequence: TGCGCCAGCAGCTCGGGACAGGGGTCCTACGAGCAGTACTTC. Its protein product is CASSSGQGSYEQYF.

The rearrangement joins TRBV5-6 to TRBJ2-7; tentative D call: TRBD1 (6 bases). The CDR3 has 15 residues. CDR1 is SGHDT, CDR2 YYEEEE, per germline. Between the trimmed V and J ends, which lost 0 bases and 11 bases, there was a span of 21 bases. CDR3 protein: CASSLGAGTTTNEYF. The CDR3 DNA sequence: TGTGCCAGCAGCTTGGGTGCCGGGACAACTACGAATGAGTACTTC.

The rearrangement joins TRBV27 to TRBJ2-5; 7 bases align to TRBD2. V shed 5 bases, J shed 1 base, and the junction held 10 bases outside the gene matches. Germline V gene sequence: CDR1 MNHEY, CDR2 SMNVEV (reference sequence). The length of the CDR3 is 16 residues. The CDR3 loop reads CASSTTSWGVQETQYF. The CDR3 DNA reads TGTGCCAGCAGTACGACTAGCTGGGGGGTCCAAGAGACCCAGTACTTC.

The chain has TRBV29-1 and TRBJ2-5; D is possibly TRBD1 (6 bases). The J call may not be correct, given that the DNA end is closer to TRBJ2-7. Looked up from germline, CDR1 is SQVTM and CDR2 is ANQGSEA. The CDR3 is 13 residues long. The CDR3 sequence: CSVRTVLTYEQYF. The CDR3 DNA reads TGCAGCGTTAGGACAGTCCTGACCTACGAGCAGTACTTC.

This sequence joins TRBV6-4 and TRBJ2-7; 7 nucleotides match TRBD1. V was clipped by 2 bases and J by 3 bases; unmatched bases: 16. The germline V gene encodes CDR1 MRHNA and CDR2 SNTAGT. CDR3 length: 18 amino acids. The CDR3 reads CASSDHRTGWTNYYEQYF. The DNA for the CDR3 is TGTGCCAGCAGTGACCACCGGACAGGATGGACAAATTACTACGAGCAGTACTTC.